This T cell receptor beta chain stems from a study of CD8+CD57+ T cells in acquired aplastic anemia. Study-level background: The average for DNA from sorted CD4+ and CD8+ cells was roughly 3 ug. Reads per healthy sample averaged about 10 million (CD4+) and under 12 million (CD8+). Overall study findings and caveats: Patient and control CD8+ Simpson's diversity was not significantly different. Common to patients and controls were approximately 30 CD8+ CDR3 sequences.

This CDR3 has 15 amino acids. In germline, CDR1 is ENHRY, CDR2 SYGVKD. Trimming took 10 bases from V and 6 from J; bases not matched to a gene: 16. Profiles of TCR beta VDJ and CDR3 were generated from a genomic DNA template. TCRdb re-called the reads through MiXCR, storing one row per CDR3 protein. Of 200,000 to 250,000 distinct CDR3 sequences detected, 30% to 40% appear once; the ten largest clones hold roughly 1.1%. This clonotype was detected only a few times. No antigen is known for it. This chain connects TRBV10-3 to TRBJ2-7; TRBD2 agrees at 9 bases. Input material: sorted CD4+, CD8+, or CD8+CD57+ T cells (not recorded which) from PBMCs. This receptor was obtained from a human donor in good health, serving as a control. The CDR3 reads CASKELGSGRGEQYF. CDR3 coding DNA: TGTGCCAGCAAGGAGTTGGGTAGCGGGAGAGGCGAGCAGTACTTC.